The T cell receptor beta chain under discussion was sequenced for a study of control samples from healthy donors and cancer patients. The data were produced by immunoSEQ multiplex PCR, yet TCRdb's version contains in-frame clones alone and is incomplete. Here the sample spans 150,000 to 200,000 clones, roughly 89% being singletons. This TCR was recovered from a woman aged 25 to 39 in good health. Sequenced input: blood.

CDR3 nucleotide sequence: TGTGCCAGTACGGATGAGAATCAGCCCCAGCATTTT. Its translation: CASTDENQPQHF. The V and J genes are TRBV19 and TRBJ1-5; D is undetermined. The CDR3 is made up of 12 amino acids. The germline CDR1 and CDR2 sequences are LNHDA and SQIVND (reference sequence). Trimming stripped 7 bases from V and 4 bases from J, with 8 bases between.